The source of this T cell receptor beta chain is a study of cytomegalovirus exposure and HLA in healthy donors. V lost 4 bases, J lost 2 bases, and 6 bases stayed unmatched. In germline, CDR1 is SGHRS, CDR2 YFSETQ. This CDR3 is 16 amino acids long. Generated by immunoSEQ multiplex PCR, the TCRdb table keeps only in-frame clones and is missing some. Found here are roughly 150,000 clones, around nine tenths of them singletons; the top ten hold around 3.4%. The specimen was PBMCs. The rearrangement links TRBV5-1 to TRBJ1-5; 10 bases align to TRBD1. This clonotype originated in a woman under 30 in good health and CMV-seropositive. DNA of the CDR3: TGCGCCAGCAGCGAAGGGACAGGGGCTGGCAATCAGCCCCAGCATTTT. Translation: CASSEGTGAGNQPQHF.